A single sample gave rise to the 27 T cell receptor beta chains below, sequenced in a study of cytomegalovirus exposure and HLA in healthy donors. Primers: 60 Vbeta forward and 13 Jbeta reverse. Using immunoSEQ multiplex PCR, the repertoire was profiled, and TCRdb retains in-frame clones only, with some absent. The table has some 130,000 clones, about two thirds seen once. The specimen sequenced was PBMCs. The receptors derive from a woman in her sixties in good health and CMV-seropositive.

This clone occurred once. The V gene is TRBV7-9, the J gene TRBJ1-4; TRBD1 might be the D (5 bases). Per the germline V gene, CDR1 is SEHNR and CDR2 is FQNEAQ (reference sequence). Deletions cut 5 bases from V and 8 bases from J, with 15 bases between. There are 14 residues in the CDR3. CDR3 sequence (DNA): TGTGCCAGCAGCACCGGGACCAGCGGGGAAAAACTGTTTTTT. Translated, it gives CASSTGTSGEKLFF. The complete variable domain, with remaining parts taken from reference TRBV7-9 and TRBJ1-4, reads DTGVSQNPRHKITKRGQNVTFRCDPISEHNRLYWYRQTLGQGPEFLTYFQNEAQLEKSRLLSDRFSAERPKGSFSTLEIQRTEQGDSAMYLCASSTGTSGEKLFFGSGTQLSVL.

This clone has just a few counts. This rearrangement joins TRBV12-5 to TRBJ1-5; 11 positions agree with TRBD1. Germline values: CDR1 LGHNT, CDR2 FRNRAP. The CDR3 consists of 15 residues. With V trimmed by 3 bases and J by 4 bases, 2 bases remained unmatched. The CDR3, as DNA: TGTGCTAGTGGTTTAGGGACAGGGGGAAATCAGCCCCAGCATTTT. Translation: CASGLGTGGNQPQHF.

The CDR3 DNA reads TGTGCCAGCACCCCGGACAGGGGGCATCACACTGAAGCTTTCTTT. This codes for CASTPDRGHHTEAFF. This chain connects TRBV2 to TRBJ1-1; 11 positions agree with TRBD1. The length of the CDR3 is 15 residues. The germline V gene has CDR1 SNHLY and CDR2 FYNNEI. The junction had 7 bases not matched to a gene; V was cut back by 7 bases and J by 3 bases.

This clone was recorded a few times. This chain joins TRBV28 and TRBJ1-1; D is perhaps TRBD1 (5 bases). In germline, CDR1 is MDHEN, CDR2 SYDVKM. There are 16 residues in the CDR3. V dropped 1 base and J dropped 5 bases, with 17 bases sitting between them. The CDR3 sequence is CASSLSGRAPRTEAFF. The CDR3 nucleotides read TGTGCCAGCAGTTTATCGGGCAGGGCCCCGAGGACTGAAGCTTTCTTT.

The V and J genes are TRBV6-6 and TRBJ2-5; tentatively, D is TRBD1 (6 bases). V lost 11 bases to trimming and J lost 2 bases, with 12 bases between them. This CDR3 is 12 amino acids long. The germline V gene has CDR1 MNHNY and CDR2 SVGAGI (reference sequence). The CDR3 DNA sequence: TGTGCCTCCAGGGGCCTACAAGAGACCCAGTACTTC. Its protein is CASRGLQETQYF.

The genes are TRBV7-9 and TRBJ1-1, with a tentative D call TRBD1 (6 bases). Germline CDR1 SEHNR, CDR2 FQNEAQ (reference sequence). The V end lost 6 bases, the J end lost 12 bases, and 14 bases lay between the germline ends. The CDR3 sequence is 11 residues long. CDR3 sequence (DNA): TGTGCCAGCAGATCACAGGGTTGGTCTTTCTTT. It codes for CASRSQGWSFF.

The chain employs TRBV5-1 and TRBJ2-3, with 11 bases identical to TRBD2. J gave up 1 base and V 6 bases, and 7 bases lay outside the gene matches. Looked up from germline, CDR1 is SGHRS and CDR2 is YFSETQ. The CDR3 extends over 16 amino acids. This chain's CDR3 is CASTLGSGGGTDTQYF. As DNA, the CDR3 is TGCGCCAGCACTTTGGGTAGCGGGGGGGGCACAGATACGCAGTATTTT.

This sequence joins TRBV7-9 and TRBJ2-2, with 9 bases aligning to TRBD1. The CDR3 sequence is 14 residues long. Germline CDR1 reads SEHNR; CDR2 reads FQNEAQ (reference sequence). The V segment lost 8 bases and the J segment 4 bases; nucleotides outside the gene matches: 5. The chain's CDR3 is CASPGTGTTGELFF. The CDR3 DNA sequence: TGTGCCAGCCCCGGGACAGGGACCACCGGGGAGCTGTTTTTT.

A single count supports this clone. V gene TRBV28 combines with J gene TRBJ1-1, with 8 bases identical to TRBD1. Germline V gene data show CDR1 as MDHEN and CDR2 as SYDVKM. CDR3 length equals 15 residues. Trimming took 3 bases from V and 1 from J; bases not matched to a gene: 4. The chain's CDR3 is CASSLGGTGNTEAFF. CDR3 sequence (DNA): TGTGCCAGCAGTTTGGGGGGGACAGGGAACACTGAAGCTTTCTTT.

The genes are TRBV19 and TRBJ2-3, with D unresolved. Trimming shortened V by 5 bases and J by 4 bases, and 7 bases separated the two germline ends. Germline-derived CDR1 and CDR2 are LNHDA and SQIVND (reference sequence). The CDR3 is 12 amino acids. Here the CDR3 reads CASSWSADTQYF. For the CDR3, the DNA is TGTGCCAGTAGTTGGTCGGCAGATACGCAGTATTTT.

The chain is built from TRBV7-2 and TRBJ2-1; 7 nucleotides align to TRBD1. Trimming took 1 base from V and 7 from J; bases not matched to a gene: 4. The germline gives CDR1 SGHTA, CDR2 FQGNSA. This CDR3 contains 14 residues. The CDR3: CASSLGQGSNEQFF. Here the CDR3 DNA reads TGTGCCAGCAGCTTAGGACAGGGAAGTAATGAGCAGTTCTTC.

The genes are TRBV27 and TRBJ2-7; the D gene is possibly TRBD2 (7 bases). V was trimmed by 3 bases and J by 2 bases, leaving 11 bases between them. CDR1 is MNHEY and CDR2 is SMNVEV in the germline V gene (reference sequence). This CDR3 region has 14 residues. CDR3 nucleotide sequence: TGTGCCAGCAGTTTGGGGGGGCAGACCTACGAGCAGTACTTC. This codes for CASSLGGQTYEQYF.

The genes are TRBV9 and TRBJ1-2; D gene unclear. V dropped 4 bases and J dropped 8 bases, with 18 bases sitting between them. Germline V gene sequence: CDR1 SGDLS, CDR2 YYNGEE. The CDR3 has 14 amino acids. The CDR3 protein is CASSLLVGPGGYTF. CDR3 DNA sequence: TGTGCCAGCAGCCTATTAGTTGGGCCCGGAGGCTACACCTTC.

The chain combines TRBV6-5 with TRBJ1-1, with TRBD1 matching over 10 bases. The germline CDR1 and CDR2 sequences are MNHEY and SVGAGI. The V and J ends lost 5 bases and 1 base, in that order; junction bases with no gene match: 4. The CDR3 covers 15 residues. The CDR3 coding sequence is TGTGCCAGCAGTCGACAGGGGGCTCAGAACACTGAAGCTTTCTTT. It yields the protein CASSRQGAQNTEAFF.

The chain is built from TRBV6-5 and TRBJ2-3; D is uncertain. CDR3 length: 14 residues. CDR1 and CDR2 from the germline V gene are MNHEY and SVGAGI. Trimming took off 1 base at V and 8 bases at J, with 13 bases between the two ends. The CDR3 spells CASSYWANDGTQYF. In DNA, the CDR3 is TGTGCCAGCAGTTACTGGGCCAATGACGGTACGCAGTATTTT.

Of note for this clone: Its ends do not fully match the called genes, so a read error is possible. The CDR3 nucleotides are TGTGCTAGCAGCTTAGAGGGGTTTGGAGATACGCAGTATTTT. It encodes CASSLEGFGDTQYF. This chain joins TRBV7-7 and TRBJ2-3; D assignment may be TRBD1 or TRBD2 (5 bases each). Germline assignment: CDR1 SSHAT and CDR2 FNYEAQ (reference sequence). The CDR3 sequence is 14 residues long.

The rearrangement joins TRBV6-5 to TRBJ2-3, with D perhaps matching TRBD2 (5 bases). CDR1 and CDR2 (germline): MNHEY, SVGAGI. Trimming removed 5 bases at V and 9 bases at J, with 12 bases between. The CDR3 runs to 12 residues. CDR3 region: CASSQSADTQYF. The CDR3 coding sequence is TGTGCCAGCAGTCAGTCAGCGGACACGCAGTATTTT.

The chain couples TRBV19 to TRBJ2-2; possible D gene TRBD1, 6 bases. V lost 10 bases and J lost 0, with 12 bases in between. Germline CDR1 LNHDA, CDR2 SQIVND (reference sequence). CDR3 length: 14 amino acids. Here the CDR3 DNA reads TGTGCCATTACCGGGACACCGAACACCGGGGAGCTGTTTTTT. This gives the protein CAITGTPNTGELFF.

A remark on this clone: The junction does not match germline at one end; this may be a read error. The rearrangement joins TRBV5-1 to TRBJ2-3; 8 bases are a match to TRBD2. The CDR3 has 15 amino acids. CDR1 SGHRS and CDR2 YFSETQ come from the germline V gene. Here the CDR3 DNA reads TGCGCCAGCACCTTGCGGGGGGCCGAGGCGGATACGCAGTATTTT. It encodes CASTLRGAEADTQYF.

V is TRBV10-3 and J is TRBJ2-5, with 9 positions matching TRBD2. V shed 8 bases and J 2 bases; nucleotides not matched to a gene: 9. The germline gives CDR1 ENHRY, CDR2 SYGVKD. The CDR3 loop spans 15 amino acids. In DNA form, the CDR3 reads TGTGCCATCCGCCCCGGACTAGCGTTTCAAGAGACCCAGTACTTC. Protein sequence: CAIRPGLAFQETQYF.

This clone was recorded once. The chain combines TRBV6-1 with TRBJ1-1; D call uncertain. Germline V lookup: CDR1 MNHNS, CDR2 SASEGT. V gave up 2 bases and J gave up 1 base, with 8 bases separating them. The CDR3 consists of 14 residues. CDR3: CASSETRRNTEAFF. The CDR3 DNA is TGTGCCAGCAGTGAAACCCGGAGGAACACTGAAGCTTTCTTT.

The CDR3 protein is CASSIGRETQYF. The CDR3 region has the DNA TGTGCCAGTAGTATTGGGAGGGAGACCCAGTACTTC. The chain is built from TRBV19 and TRBJ2-5; maybe TRBD2 (6 bases). Trimming removed 3 bases from V and 5 bases from J, with 7 bases in between. Germline V gene sequence: CDR1 LNHDA, CDR2 SQIVND (reference sequence). This CDR3 has 12 amino acids.

This sequence joins TRBV10-3 and TRBJ1-5, with a weak D call TRBD1 (6 bases). From germline, CDR1 is ENHRY and CDR2 SYGVKD. V lost 2 bases and J lost 4, with 9 bases in between. The CDR3 runs to 14 residues. This CDR3 is CAISEGQPNQPQHF. The CDR3 DNA reads as TGTGCCATCAGTGAGGGACAGCCTAATCAGCCCCAGCATTTT.

The rearrangement uses TRBV9 and TRBJ1-1, with D maybe TRBD1 (5 bases). Looked up from germline, CDR1 is SGDLS and CDR2 is YYNGEE. This CDR3 has 13 amino acids. V was pared by 3 bases and J by 0 bases, with 6 bases between. The CDR3, as DNA: TGTGCCAGCAGCGAGGGGATGAACACTGAAGCTTTCTTT. Amino acids: CASSEGMNTEAFF.

The rearrangement joins TRBV5-6 to TRBJ1-5; possibly TRBD1 for D (5 bases). This CDR3 has 14 residues. V lost 5 bases and J lost 0, with 9 bases in between. From germline, CDR1 is SGHDT and CDR2 YYEEEE. CDR3 protein: CASSSDSSNQPQHF. The CDR3 DNA is TGTGCCAGCAGTTCCGACAGTAGCAATCAGCCCCAGCATTTT.

The V gene is TRBV27, the J gene TRBJ2-1; TRBD1 matches 7 bases. Germline loops: CDR1 MNHEY, CDR2 SMNVEV (reference sequence). With V trimmed by 3 bases and J by 7 bases, 3 bases remained unmatched. This CDR3 has 13 amino acids. This CDR3 is CASSFAQGNEQFF. CDR3 nucleotide sequence: TGTGCCAGCAGTTTCGCACAGGGGAATGAGCAGTTCTTC.

J is TRBJ2-7 and V is TRBV6-6, with 11 bases lining up with TRBD1. The J segment lost 4 bases and the V segment lost 2 bases, leaving 1 base of the junction unmatched. Germline CDR1 is MNHNY and CDR2 is SVGAGI (reference sequence). The CDR3 totals 14 residues. This chain's CDR3 is CASSYGTGGYEQYF. The DNA of the CDR3 is TGTGCCAGCAGTTACGGGACAGGGGGTTACGAGCAGTACTTC.